The rows below give T cell receptor beta chains drawn from one sample of a study of identical twins. TCRdb re-called the 5' RACE reads with MiXCR, one entry per CDR3 protein. The table shows just under 550,000 distinct CDR3 sequences, with about 15% occurring only once. These data also formed part of another study, on yellow fever vaccine responses in identical twins.

The sample was CD4+ T cells sorted from blood. Receptor source: a woman in her late teens or twenties in good health. Both conserved end residues are part of each CDR3. D genes are given only for firm matches. The listing skips clone size in some rows; elsewhere it reads once, few, many or a size class.

d_call: .
clone_size: .
j_call: TRBJ1-2
v_call: TRBV2
cdr3_nt: TGTGCCAGCAGGGACCTTCGATATGGCTACACCTTC
cdr3_aa: CASRDLRYGYTF

d_call: .
clone_size: few
j_call: TRBJ1-1
v_call: TRBV7-2
cdr3_nt: TGTGCCAGCAGCCTAACCCAGGGCGAAAAAGCTTTCTTT
cdr3_aa: CASSLTQGEKAFF

d_call: TRBD1
clone_size: many
j_call: TRBJ2-6
v_call: TRBV12-3/TRBV12-4
cdr3_nt: TGTGCCAGCAGTGCTACCCAGGGGGTATCTGGGGCCAACGTCCTGACTTTC
cdr3_aa: CASSATQGVSGANVLTF

d_call: .
clone_size: many
j_call: TRBJ1-1
v_call: TRBV5-1
cdr3_nt: TGCGCCAGCAGCTTGGATGGAATTGACACTGAAGCTTTCTTT
cdr3_aa: CASSLDGIDTEAFF

d_call: TRBD2
clone_size: .
j_call: TRBJ2-5
v_call: TRBV18
cdr3_nt: TGTGCCAGCTCATGGGGACTAGCGGGGGCCTCGCCGTTTCGAGAGACCCAGTACTTC
cdr3_aa: CASSWGLAGASPFRETQYF

d_call: .
clone_size: few
j_call: TRBJ1-3
v_call: TRBV20-1
cdr3_nt: TGCAGTGCTAGGAATGAACTGTACTCTGGAAACACCATATATTTT
cdr3_aa: CSARNELYSGNTIYF

d_call: .
clone_size: .
j_call: TRBJ2-1
v_call: TRBV29-1
cdr3_nt: TGCAGCCACGAGCAGGGATACACCTACAATGAGCAGTTCTTC
cdr3_aa: CSHEQGYTYNEQFF

d_call: .
clone_size: .
j_call: TRBJ1-2
v_call: TRBV7-2
cdr3_nt: TGTGCCAGCAGCTTAGCCGGGCAGGGGTCCGGCTACACCTTC
cdr3_aa: CASSLAGQGSGYTF

d_call: .
clone_size: many
j_call: TRBJ2-1
v_call: TRBV12-3/TRBV12-4
cdr3_nt: TGTGCCAGCAGATGGGCACGGATCTACAATGAGCAGTTCTTC
cdr3_aa: CASRWARIYNEQFF

d_call: TRBD1
clone_size: few
j_call: TRBJ2-7
v_call: TRBV28
cdr3_nt: TGTGCCAGCAGCCGACCCGGGACAGCGACCTACGAGCAGTACTTC
cdr3_aa: CASSRPGTATYEQYF

d_call: TRBD1
clone_size: many
j_call: TRBJ2-3
v_call: TRBV7-8
cdr3_nt: TGTGCCAGCAGCTTAGTCCTACAGGGGGCGAATACGCAGTATTTT
cdr3_aa: CASSLVLQGANTQYF

d_call: TRBD1
clone_size: .
j_call: TRBJ1-4
v_call: TRBV5-6
cdr3_nt: TGTGCCAGCAGCCCCGGGACAGGGTTTGAAAAACTGTTTTTT
cdr3_aa: CASSPGTGFEKLFF

d_call: .
clone_size: .
j_call: TRBJ2-4
v_call: TRBV7-3
cdr3_nt: TGTGCCAGCAGCCGCGGACTCGCCGGCGACATTCAGTACTTC
cdr3_aa: CASSRGLAGDIQYF

d_call: .
clone_size: .
j_call: TRBJ2-5
v_call: TRBV20-1
cdr3_nt: TGCAGTGCTAGGGACCCCAAGGATGAGACCCAGTACTTC
cdr3_aa: CSARDPKDETQYF

d_call: .
clone_size: few
j_call: TRBJ2-3
v_call: TRBV12-3/TRBV12-4
cdr3_nt: TGTGCCAGCAGACACCACAGGGAAAGCACAGATACGCAGTATTTT
cdr3_aa: CASRHHRESTDTQYF

d_call: .
clone_size: few
j_call: TRBJ1-6
v_call: TRBV3-1
cdr3_nt: TGTGCCAGCAGCCAAGTCGGCAGCCCCAATTCACCCCTCCACTTT
cdr3_aa: CASSQVGSPNSPLHF

d_call: TRBD1
clone_size: few
j_call: TRBJ2-3
v_call: TRBV10-2
cdr3_nt: TGCGCCAGCAGTGAGTGGACAGGGAGCACAGATACGCAGTATTTT
cdr3_aa: CASSEWTGSTDTQYF

d_call: .
clone_size: .
j_call: TRBJ2-3
v_call: TRBV12-3/TRBV12-4
cdr3_nt: TGTGCCAGCAGTTTAGCGGGGAGTGGAGATACGCAGTATTTT
cdr3_aa: CASSLAGSGDTQYF

d_call: .
clone_size: .
j_call: TRBJ2-7
v_call: TRBV7-2
cdr3_nt: TGTGCCAGCAGCTTATGGACAGACGAGCAGTACTTC
cdr3_aa: CASSLWTDEQYF

d_call: .
clone_size: .
j_call: TRBJ2-3
v_call: TRBV5-5
cdr3_nt: TGTGCCAGCAGCTTTCCTTGGTCCGCCGCAGATACGCAGTATTTT
cdr3_aa: CASSFPWSAADTQYF

d_call: TRBD2
clone_size: .
j_call: TRBJ2-2
v_call: TRBV24-1
cdr3_nt: TGTGCCACCAGCCCAAATTCCAAACTAGCGGGAGGAACCGGGGAGCTGTTTTTT
cdr3_aa: CATSPNSKLAGGTGELFF

d_call: .
clone_size: few
j_call: TRBJ1-1
v_call: TRBV7-2
cdr3_nt: TGTGCCAGCAGCTTATCGGGTGGAGGGCTGAGCACTGAAGCTTTCTTT
cdr3_aa: CASSLSGGGLSTEAFF

d_call: .
clone_size: .
j_call: TRBJ2-1
v_call: TRBV20-1
cdr3_nt: TGCAGTGCTAGCTCGTTCAGGGGGGGCGGGAATGAGCAGTTCTTC
cdr3_aa: CSASSFRGGGNEQFF

d_call: TRBD2
clone_size: .
j_call: TRBJ2-3
v_call: TRBV6-4
cdr3_nt: TGTGCCAGCAGTGACCTAGCGGGGCCTTATACGCAGTATTTT
cdr3_aa: CASSDLAGPYTQYF